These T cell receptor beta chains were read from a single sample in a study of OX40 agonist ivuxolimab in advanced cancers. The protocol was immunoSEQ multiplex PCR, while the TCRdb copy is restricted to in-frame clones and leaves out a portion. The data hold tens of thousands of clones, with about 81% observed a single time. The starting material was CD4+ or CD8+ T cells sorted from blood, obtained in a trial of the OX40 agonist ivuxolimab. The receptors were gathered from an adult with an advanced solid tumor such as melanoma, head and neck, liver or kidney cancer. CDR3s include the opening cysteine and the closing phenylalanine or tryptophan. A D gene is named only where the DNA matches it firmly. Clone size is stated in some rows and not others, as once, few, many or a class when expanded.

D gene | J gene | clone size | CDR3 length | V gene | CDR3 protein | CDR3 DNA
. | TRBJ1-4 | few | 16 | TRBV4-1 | CASSQPNQGIRKKLFF | TGCGCCAGCAGCCAACCTAACCAGGGAATTCGGAAAAAACTGTTTTTT
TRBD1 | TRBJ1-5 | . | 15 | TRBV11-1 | CASSLGQGDNQPQHF | TGTGCCAGCAGCTTGGGACAGGGTGACAATCAGCCCCAGCATTTT
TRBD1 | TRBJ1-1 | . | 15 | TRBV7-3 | CASSPDRGMNTEAFF | TGTGCCAGCAGCCCGGACAGGGGTATGAACACTGAAGCTTTCTTT
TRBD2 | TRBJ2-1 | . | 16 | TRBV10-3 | CAISQGTSGGGGEQFF | TGTGCCATCAGTCAAGGAACTAGCGGGGGAGGTGGAGAGCAGTTCTTC
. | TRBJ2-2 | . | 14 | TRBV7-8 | CASSPDRLTGELFF | TGTGCCAGCAGCCCGGATAGACTCACCGGGGAGCTGTTTTTT
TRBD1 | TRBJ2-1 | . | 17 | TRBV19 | CASTNLMRQGAFNEQFF | TGTGCCAGCACAAATCTAATGCGGCAGGGGGCGTTCAATGAGCAGTTCTTC
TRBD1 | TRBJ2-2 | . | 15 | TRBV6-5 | CASSWTGANTGELFF | TGTGCCAGCAGTTGGACAGGGGCGAACACCGGGGAGCTGTTTTTT
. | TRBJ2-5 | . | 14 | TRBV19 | CASSRWDIQETQYF | TGTGCCAGTAGTCGATGGGACATCCAAGAGACCCAGTACTTC
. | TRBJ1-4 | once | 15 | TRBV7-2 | CASSFGSGFGEKLFF | TGTGCCAGCAGCTTTGGTTCAGGGTTTGGTGAAAAACTGTTTTTT
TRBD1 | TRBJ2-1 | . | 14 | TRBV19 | CASALLQGRDEQFF | TGTGCCAGCGCCCTACTACAGGGGCGCGATGAGCAGTTCTTC
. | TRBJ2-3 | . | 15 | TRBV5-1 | CASSLDNAAGDAQYF | TGCGCCAGCAGCTTGGATAACGCCGCAGGGGATGCGCAGTATTTT
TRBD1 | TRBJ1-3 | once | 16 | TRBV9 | CASSRDSPLSGNTIYF | TGTGCCAGCAGCCGGGACAGCCCCCTCTCTGGAAACACCATATATTTT
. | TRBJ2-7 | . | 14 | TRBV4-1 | CASSQVGSSYEQYF | TGCGCCAGCAGCCAAGTCGGCAGCTCCTACGAGCAGTACTTC
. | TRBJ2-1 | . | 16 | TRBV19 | CASSTEVGTTADEQFF | TGTGCCAGTAGTACGGAGGTTGGCACTACAGCCGATGAGCAGTTCTTC
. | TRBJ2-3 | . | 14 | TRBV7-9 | CASSLASSWDTQYF | TGTGCCAGCAGCTTAGCGTCCTCCTGGGATACGCAGTATTTT
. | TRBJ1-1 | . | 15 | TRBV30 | CAWSVLGTRNTEAFF | TGTGCCTGGAGTGTACTCGGGACTCGGAACACTGAAGCTTTCTTT
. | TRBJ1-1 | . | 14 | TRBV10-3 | CAISPTGQNTEAFF | TGTGCCATCAGCCCGACTGGACAGAACACTGAAGCTTTCTTT
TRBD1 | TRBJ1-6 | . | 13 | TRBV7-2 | CASADRGNSPLHF | TGTGCCAGCGCCGACAGGGGCAATTCACCCCTCCACTTT
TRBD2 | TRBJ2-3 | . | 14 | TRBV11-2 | CASSFGGSTDTQYF | TGTGCCAGCAGCTTCGGGGGGTCCACAGATACGCAGTATTTT
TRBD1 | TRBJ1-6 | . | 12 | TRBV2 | CASTPGQGPLHF | TGTGCCAGCACCCCGGGACAGGGACCCCTCCACTTT
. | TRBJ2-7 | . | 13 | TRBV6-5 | CASSQDRPYEQYF | TGTGCCAGCAGCCAGGACCGACCCTACGAGCAGTACTTC
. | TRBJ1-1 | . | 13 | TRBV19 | CASSIDGDTEAFF | TGTGCCAGTAGTATAGATGGGGACACTGAAGCTTTCTTT
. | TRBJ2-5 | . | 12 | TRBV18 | CASSPNGETQYF | TGTGCCAGCTCACCTAATGGAGAGACCCAGTACTTC
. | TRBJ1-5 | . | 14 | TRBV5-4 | CASSLGGSNQPQHF | TGTGCCAGCAGCTTGGGAGGGTCCAATCAGCCCCAGCATTTT
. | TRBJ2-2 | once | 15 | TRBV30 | CAWGKDGLNTGELFF | TGTGCCTGGGGCAAAGACGGCCTGAACACCGGGGAGCTGTTTTTT
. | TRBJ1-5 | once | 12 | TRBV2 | CASSVQGQPQHF | TGTGCCAGCAGCGTTCAGGGTCAGCCCCAGCATTTT
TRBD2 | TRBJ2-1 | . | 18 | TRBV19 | CASSITGGAGANYNEQFF | TGTGCCAGTAGTATAACTGGAGGAGCGGGGGCGAACTACAATGAGCAGTTCTTC
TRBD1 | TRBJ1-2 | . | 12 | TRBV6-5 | CASRQGHDGYTF | TGTGCCAGTCGACAGGGTCACGATGGCTACACCTTC
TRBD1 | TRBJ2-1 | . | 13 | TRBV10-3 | CAISEDRGNEQFF | TGTGCCATCAGTGAGGACAGGGGCAATGAGCAGTTCTTC
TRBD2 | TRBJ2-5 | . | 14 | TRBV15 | CATSRASGKETQYF | TGTGCCACCAGCAGAGCCAGCGGGAAAGAGACCCAGTACTTC
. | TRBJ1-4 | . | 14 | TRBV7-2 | CASSRSPGDEKLFF | TGTGCCAGCAGCCGGAGCCCGGGGGATGAAAAACTGTTTTTT
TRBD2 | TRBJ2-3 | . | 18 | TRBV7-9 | CASSYLRLAGGGADTQYF | TGTGCCAGCAGCTATCTGAGACTAGCGGGGGGTGGGGCAGATACGCAGTATTTT